These 5 T cell receptor beta chains were all obtained from the same sample, sequenced in a study of blood T cell repertoires in COVID-19 (dated by TCRdb to 2020 to 2022). The library was obtained by the immunoSEQ multiplex PCR assay. TCRdb obtained this table from immuneACCESS and retained in-frame rearrangements with V and J assigned. These tables miss some clones; where compared with another copy, unresolved V genes account for less than half of the shortfall, and the remainder is unexplained. Within this sample are 100,000 to 130,000 clones, with about two thirds of them counted one time only. Around 1.7% of the sample belongs to the ten largest clones. Sample: peripheral blood. These receptors all stem from a woman aged 40 to 50 with acute or convalescent COVID-19.

This clone was picked up a small number of times. The V and J genes are TRBV4-1 and TRBJ2-1, with 7 bases identical to TRBD2. After removal of 0 bases from V and 4 bases from J, the junction contained 9 bases not matched to a gene. The CDR3 totals 17 residues. Germline V gene data show CDR1 as MGHRA and CDR2 as YSYEKL. The CDR3 nucleotides read TGCGCCAGCAGCCAAGATCAGCGGGGTCCCTTTTACAATGAGCAGTTCTTC. This translates into CASSQDQRGPFYNEQFF.

Only a few counts were recorded for this clone. This chain connects TRBV5-1 to TRBJ2-1; no reliable D call. Trimming left V 1 base short and J 5 bases short, with 13 bases between. Germline V gene data show CDR1 as SGHRS and CDR2 as YFSETQ. This CDR3 is 15 amino acids long. This chain's CDR3 is CASSLIPLENNEQFF. The CDR3 DNA reads as TGCGCCAGCAGCTTGATCCCACTGGAGAACAATGAGCAGTTCTTC.

This rearrangement joins TRBV7-3 to TRBJ1-2; a possible D gene is TRBD1 (6 bases). Germline lookup yields CDR1 SGHTA and CDR2 FQGTGA. The germline V and J ends were trimmed by 2 bases and 6 bases, with 13 bases remaining between them. The CDR3 covers 14 residues. CDR3 in amino acids: CASSLLGQSHGYTF. The CDR3 coding sequence is TGTGCCAGCAGCTTACTCGGACAGTCACATGGCTACACCTTC.

The chain couples TRBV4-1 to TRBJ1-5; TRBD1 matches at 8 bases. V shed 4 bases, J shed 4 bases, and the junction held 9 bases outside the gene matches. There are 16 residues in the CDR3. The germline V gene has CDR1 MGHRA and CDR2 YSYEKL. The CDR3 bases are TGCGCCAGCAGCCCCACAGGGGGGGTAGGTAATCAGCCCCAGCATTTT. Translation: CASSPTGGVGNQPQHF.

About this clone itself: Other DNA sequences in this specimen translate into the identical CDR3. The chain has TRBV30 and TRBJ1-1, with a weak D call TRBD1 (6 bases). Trimming stripped 2 bases from V and 5 bases from J, with 12 bases between. Germline values: CDR1 GTSNPN, CDR2 SVGIG (reference sequence). This CDR3 is built from 13 residues. CDR3 loop: CAWSRGGLTEAFF. CDR3 nucleotides: TGTGCCTGGAGTAGGGGGGGGTTAACTGAAGCTTTCTTT.